This is a list of T cell receptor beta chains from one sample in a study of blood T cell repertoires in COVID-19. Measured with immunoSEQ multiplex PCR; TCRdb has only the in-frame clones, and not every one. The sample lists about 340,000 clones, about 86% occurring once. The sequencing input was PBMCs or T cells enriched from blood (not recorded which). All receptors derive from a woman between 35 and 50 years old with acute COVID-19. CDR3s include the opening cysteine and the closing phenylalanine or tryptophan. The order of the fields is clone size, J gene, V gene, D gene, CDR3 DNA, CDR3 protein. The D gene is left open where the match is weak. Only part of the rows carry a size: once, few, many, or a class if the clone is expanded.

clone size: -; J gene: TRBJ1-5; V gene: TRBV18; D gene: TRBD1; CDR3 DNA: TGTGCCAGCTCAGCAACCGGGACAGGGGGCAATCAGCCCCAGCATTTT; CDR3 protein: CASSATGTGGNQPQHF
clone size: -; J gene: TRBJ2-7; V gene: TRBV7-2; D gene: -; CDR3 DNA: TGTGCCAGCAGCTCGCATGGTGCAGGTGAGGGCTACGAGCAGTACTTC; CDR3 protein: CASSSHGAGEGYEQYF
clone size: -; J gene: TRBJ2-3; V gene: TRBV7-2; D gene: TRBD2; CDR3 DNA: TGTGCCAGCAGCCTAGCTAGCGGTAGCACAGATACGCAGTATTTT; CDR3 protein: CASSLASGSTDTQYF
clone size: -; J gene: TRBJ2-5; V gene: TRBV7-9; D gene: -; CDR3 DNA: TGTGCCAGCCACCAATACAACACAGGGCAAGAGACCCAGTACTTC; CDR3 protein: CASHQYNTGQETQYF
clone size: -; J gene: TRBJ2-7; V gene: TRBV25-1; D gene: -; CDR3 DNA: TGTGCCAGCAGTGCCACCGGGACCTACGAGCAGTACTTC; CDR3 protein: CASSATGTYEQYF
clone size: -; J gene: TRBJ1-5; V gene: TRBV27; D gene: -; CDR3 DNA: TGTGCCAGCAGTGGCGGCGGACAGCCCCAGCATTTT; CDR3 protein: CASSGGGQPQHF
clone size: few; J gene: TRBJ1-5; V gene: TRBV5-4; D gene: TRBD1; CDR3 DNA: TGTGCCAGCAGCGCCGGGACAGGGGACCAGCCCCAGCATTTT; CDR3 protein: CASSAGTGDQPQHF
clone size: -; J gene: TRBJ1-2; V gene: TRBV2; D gene: -; CDR3 DNA: TGTGCCAGCAGTTTGGACAGTGTCTATGGCTACACCTTC; CDR3 protein: CASSLDSVYGYTF
clone size: -; J gene: TRBJ1-3; V gene: TRBV9; D gene: -; CDR3 DNA: TGTGCCAGCAGCGTGGGGGGTGTCTCTGGAAACACCATATATTTT; CDR3 protein: CASSVGGVSGNTIYF
clone size: -; J gene: TRBJ2-7; V gene: TRBV7-9; D gene: TRBD2; CDR3 DNA: TGTGCCAGCAGCTTGGAGCGGGGGACGTACTACGAGCAGTACTTC; CDR3 protein: CASSLERGTYYEQYF
clone size: few; J gene: TRBJ1-2; V gene: TRBV14; D gene: -; CDR3 DNA: TGTGCCAGCAGCCAAGCACATGCTAACTATGGCTACACCTTC; CDR3 protein: CASSQAHANYGYTF
clone size: few; J gene: TRBJ1-2; V gene: TRBV24-1; D gene: TRBD1; CDR3 DNA: TGTGCCACCAGTGATTCGACAGGGGACTATGGCTACACCTTC; CDR3 protein: CATSDSTGDYGYTF
clone size: -; J gene: TRBJ2-5; V gene: TRBV6-5; D gene: TRBD2; CDR3 DNA: TGTGCCAGCAGAAGGACTAGCGGGAACCAAGAGACCCAGTACTTC; CDR3 protein: CASRRTSGNQETQYF
clone size: -; J gene: TRBJ1-4; V gene: TRBV19; D gene: TRBD1; CDR3 DNA: TGTGCCAGTAGCCCGGGACAGAAGAATGAAAAACTGTTTTTT; CDR3 protein: CASSPGQKNEKLFF
clone size: -; J gene: TRBJ2-4; V gene: TRBV11-2; D gene: TRBD1; CDR3 DNA: TGTGCCAGCAGCTTAGGACAGGGGGCAGGAGCCAAAAACATTCAGTACTTC; CDR3 protein: CASSLGQGAGAKNIQYF
clone size: -; J gene: TRBJ1-4; V gene: TRBV6-5; D gene: -; CDR3 DNA: TGTGCCAGCAGTTATACAGTGGTTAGTGAAAAACTGTTTTTT; CDR3 protein: CASSYTVVSEKLFF